Listed below are T cell receptor beta chains from one sample, sequenced in a study of Ad26.COV2.S vaccination and SARS-CoV-2 variants. Clones were sequenced by immunoSEQ multiplex PCR, and TCRdb holds only the in-frame ones, with some missing. Of more than 120,000 clones detected, roughly 85% appear once; the ten largest clones hold about 5%. The sample in question was peripheral blood, obtained after recovery from COVID-19. The source of these receptors is a human donor who had recovered from COVID-19. Each CDR3 is given with its conserved first and last residue. The D gene is left open where the match is weak. Size values are once, few and many counts, or a class for expanded clones, and some rows have none.

d_gene,j_gene,abundance,v_gene,CDR3nt,CDR3aa
.,TRBJ2-5,.,TRBV6-6,TGTGCCAGCAGTTATGGAGGGGAGACCCAGTACTTC,CASSYGGETQYF
.,TRBJ2-7,.,TRBV12-3/TRBV12-4,TGTGCCAGCAGTTTAGCTAACTACGAGCAGTACTTC,CASSLANYEQYF
.,TRBJ2-5,.,TRBV29-1,TGCAGCGAAGGACGGAGGGGAGAGACCCAGTACTTC,CSEGRRGETQYF
TRBD2,TRBJ2-5,few,TRBV5-1,TGCGCCAGCAGCTTGGAAGCTAGCGGGGGGTGGGAGACCCAGTACTTC,CASSLEASGGWETQYF
TRBD1,TRBJ2-7,.,TRBV11-3,TGTGCCAGCAGCTTACATTCTTGGGACAGGGGTAAAGAGCAGTACTTC,CASSLHSWDRGKEQYF
.,TRBJ1-2,.,TRBV5-1,TGCGCCAGCAGCTTAGAGGGGAACGGTGGCTACACCTTC,CASSLEGNGGYTF
.,TRBJ1-1,.,TRBV4-1,TGCGCCAGCAGCCAAGGGGTCCAGGGCTTCACTGAAGCTTTCTTT,CASSQGVQGFTEAFF
.,TRBJ2-1,.,TRBV3-1/TRBV3-2,TGTGCCACCGAACTGAAGGGACTCCCCCACAATGAGCAGTTCTTC,CATELKGLPHNEQFF
.,TRBJ2-7,.,TRBV7-9,TGTGCCAGCAGCTTCCGGGGAATGGGCTCCTACGAGCAGTACTTC,CASSFRGMGSYEQYF
.,TRBJ2-1,.,TRBV12-5,TGTGCTAGTGGCCTCGGGCAGGGGATTGGTGAGCAGTTCTTC,CASGLGQGIGEQFF
.,TRBJ2-7,once,TRBV6-1,TGTGCCAGCAGTGAAACACAACGGCTATACGAGCAGTACTTC,CASSETQRLYEQYF
TRBD2,TRBJ2-5,.,TRBV7-9,TGTGCCAGCAGCCCCGGGACTAGCGGGGCCGAGAGAGAGACCCAGTACTTC,CASSPGTSGAERETQYF
.,TRBJ1-1,.,TRBV9,TGTGCCAGCAGCCCCCTACCTACGAACACTGAAGCTTTCTTT,CASSPLPTNTEAFF
.,TRBJ2-5,.,TRBV9,TGTGCCAGCAGCGTTGGGGCAGGGGGAGGGGAGACCCAGTACTTC,CASSVGAGGGETQYF
TRBD2,TRBJ2-3,.,TRBV4-1,TGCGCCAGCAGCAGACTAGCGGGGGTTCCGACCCTCCCGGATACGCAGTATTTT,CASSRLAGVPTLPDTQYF
.,TRBJ2-4,.,TRBV3-1/TRBV3-2,TGTGCCAGCAGCCAAGTTGCCGTCCCAGCCAAAAACATTCAGTACTTC,CASSQVAVPAKNIQYF
.,TRBJ1-2,.,TRBV5-4,TGTGCCAGCAGGTTACTGGGGGGCGCCTATGGCTACACCTTC,CASRLLGGAYGYTF
.,TRBJ2-7,.,TRBV28,TGTGCCAGCAGTTTATCGCAGGGAACCTACGAGCAGTACTTC,CASSLSQGTYEQYF
.,TRBJ1-5,.,TRBV28,TGTGCCAGCAGTCCTCGGGTGGAGGAGTTAAGCAATCAGCCCCAGCATTTT,CASSPRVEELSNQPQHF
.,TRBJ1-1,.,TRBV7-2,TGTGCCAGCAGCTTTGAACAGACCGATGAAGCTTTCTTT,CASSFEQTDEAFF
.,TRBJ2-7,.,TRBV5-1,TGCGCCAGCAGCTTGGACCAGGGGGAGCAGTACTTC,CASSLDQGEQYF
.,TRBJ1-1,.,TRBV27,TGTGCCAGCAGTTCCAAAGGCATGAACACTGAAGCTTTCTTT,CASSSKGMNTEAFF
.,TRBJ1-3,.,TRBV7-8,TGTGCCAGCAGCCGAGAACGGGCAACTAGAAACACCATATATTTT,CASSRERATRNTIYF
TRBD2,TRBJ2-3,.,TRBV10-2,TGCGCCAGCAGTTCGACTAGCGGGGGACATACGCAGTATTTT,CASSSTSGGHTQYF
.,TRBJ1-3,.,TRBV3-1/TRBV3-2,TGTGCCAGCAGCCCGTCTGGAAACACCATATATTTT,CASSPSGNTIYF
TRBD1,TRBJ1-6,.,TRBV9,TGTGCCAGCAGCGTAGGGGGACAGGGGGCGCCCTATAATTCACCCCTCCACTTT,CASSVGGQGAPYNSPLHF
TRBD1,TRBJ2-7,.,TRBV10-1,TGCGCCAGCAGACGGACAGGGTACGAGCAGTACTTC,CASRRTGYEQYF
TRBD1,TRBJ2-2,.,TRBV28,TGTGCCAGCAGTTTACAGGGGGCGAGCTCACTCGACAAGAACACCGGGGAGCTGTTTTTT,CASSLQGASSLDKNTGELFF
TRBD2,TRBJ2-7,.,TRBV6-5,TGTGCCAGCAGTTACTTACAGCGGGGGAACTACGAGCAGTACTTC,CASSYLQRGNYEQYF
.,TRBJ2-1,.,TRBV2,TGTGCCGTCGCGGGGGCGGGGGACTACAATGAGCAGTTCTTC,CAVAGAGDYNEQFF
.,TRBJ2-3,.,TRBV7-2,TGTGCCAGCAGCTTCCGGGATACGCAGTATTTT,CASSFRDTQYF
.,TRBJ2-7,.,TRBV25-1,TGTGCCAGCAGCGAGGATGGCAGTAAGTACTTC,CASSEDGSKYF
.,TRBJ2-3,.,TRBV27,TGTGCCAGCAGTTTAGGGACCCCCACAGATACGCAGTATTTT,CASSLGTPTDTQYF
.,TRBJ2-1,.,TRBV7-2,TGTGCCAGCAGCTTAGCAAGGAGTGAGCAGTTCTTC,CASSLARSEQFF
TRBD2,TRBJ2-5,.,TRBV7-8,TGTGCCAGCAGCCCAGACCATAGCGGGGGCCAAGAGACCCAGTACTTC,CASSPDHSGGQETQYF
.,TRBJ2-7,.,TRBV11-2,TGTGCCAGCAGCTTTGTTTTACGGGGGACGATCTACGAGCAGTACTTC,CASSFVLRGTIYEQYF
.,TRBJ2-1,.,TRBV28,TGTGCCAGCAGTGGAAGGAGCTCCTACAATGAGCAGTTCTTC,CASSGRSSYNEQFF
.,TRBJ2-5,.,TRBV25-1,TGTGCCAGCGGTTACAGCCAAGAGACCCAGTACTTC,CASGYSQETQYF
.,TRBJ2-7,.,TRBV3-1/TRBV3-2,TGTGCCAGCAGTCTAGCCTTACAGGACTACGAGCAGTACTTC,CASSLALQDYEQYF
.,TRBJ1-1,once,TRBV28,TGTGCCAGCAGACAACAGGGAGTGGGCACTGAAGCTTTCTTT,CASRQQGVGTEAFF